These T cell receptor beta chains were read from a single sample in a study of CD8 T cells in ankylosing spondylitis. One entry per CDR3 protein results from TCRdb running MiXCR on the 5' RACE reads. The data contain around 280,000 distinct CDR3 sequences, roughly 20% of them singletons. The sequenced sample was blood, either unsorted or a sorted T cell fraction (not recorded which). The receptor set was obtained from a male donor with ankylosing spondylitis or in good health (not recorded which). The CDR3 runs from the conserved cysteine through the conserved F or W. The order of the fields is D gene, J gene, clone size, V gene, CDR3 DNA, CDR3 protein. A D gene is named only where the DNA matches it firmly. A row's size may be missing; if present it is once, few, many or a size class.

D: NA; J: TRBJ2-5; size: NA; V: TRBV20-1; DNA: TGCAGTGCTAGAGATGAGCTAGCTCTGTACTTC; CDR3: CSARDELALYF
D: TRBD2; J: TRBJ2-1; size: NA; V: TRBV5-1; DNA: TGCGCCAGCAGCCAAGGACTAGCGGGAGGATCCAATGAGCAGTTCTTC; CDR3: CASSQGLAGGSNEQFF
D: NA; J: TRBJ1-5; size: NA; V: TRBV3-1; DNA: TGTGCCAGCAGCCAAGCCAGCCTTAGCAATCAGCCCCAGCATTTT; CDR3: CASSQASLSNQPQHF
D: NA; J: TRBJ2-2; size: few; V: TRBV28; DNA: TGTGCCAGCAGTTTACACCCGAACACCGGGGAGCTGTTTTTT; CDR3: CASSLHPNTGELFF
D: TRBD1; J: TRBJ2-3; size: few; V: TRBV5-1; DNA: TGCGCCAGCAGCAGGGGACAGGGGGCAACAGATACGCAGTATTTT; CDR3: CASSRGQGATDTQYF
D: NA; J: TRBJ2-3; size: many; V: TRBV5-1; DNA: TGCGCCAGCAGCCGAGATACAGATACGCAGTATTTT; CDR3: CASSRDTDTQYF
D: NA; J: TRBJ2-3; size: once; V: TRBV5-1; DNA: TGCGCCAGCAGCTTGGTCGGACCCCAAGCAGATACGCAGTATTTT; CDR3: CASSLVGPQADTQYF
D: NA; J: TRBJ1-1; size: NA; V: TRBV5-5; DNA: TGTGCCAGCAGCCTACAAGGACGGAACACTGAAGCTTTCTTT; CDR3: CASSLQGRNTEAFF
D: NA; J: TRBJ2-3; size: few; V: TRBV24-1; DNA: TGTGCCACCAGTGACCGGACGGGGATGACCACAGATACGCAGTATTTT; CDR3: CATSDRTGMTTDTQYF
D: NA; J: TRBJ2-3; size: many; V: TRBV28; DNA: TGTGCCAGCAACAGGGTGTGGGGCACAGATACGCAGTATTTT; CDR3: CASNRVWGTDTQYF
D: NA; J: TRBJ2-1; size: few; V: TRBV5-1; DNA: TGCGCCAGCGCTGCGGGTAATGAGCAGTTCTTC; CDR3: CASAAGNEQFF
D: NA; J: TRBJ2-5; size: NA; V: TRBV15; DNA: TGTGCCACCAGCAGAGGCGGAAGGGGGCAAGAGACCCAGTACTTC; CDR3: CATSRGGRGQETQYF
D: TRBD2; J: TRBJ2-5; size: few; V: TRBV20-1; DNA: TGCAGTGCTAGGATGGCTAGCGGGGGGGAAGAGACCCAGTACTTC; CDR3: CSARMASGGEETQYF
D: NA; J: TRBJ2-5; size: few; V: TRBV18; DNA: TGTGCCAGCTCACCACAGTCCAGCAACCAAGAGACCCAGTACTTC; CDR3: CASSPQSSNQETQYF
D: NA; J: TRBJ1-4; size: few; V: TRBV12-3/TRBV12-4; DNA: TGTGCCAGCAGTTTGGTCTTTAATGAAAAACTGTTTTTT; CDR3: CASSLVFNEKLFF
D: NA; J: TRBJ1-1; size: NA; V: TRBV11-2; DNA: TGTGCCAGCAGCTCAACAGGGACGAACACTGAAGCTTTCTTT; CDR3: CASSSTGTNTEAFF
D: NA; J: TRBJ2-1; size: NA; V: TRBV27; DNA: TGTGCCAGCAGCCCTAGTCCGAGGTACGAGGTTGAGCAGTTCTTC; CDR3: CASSPSPRYEVEQFF
D: NA; J: TRBJ2-4; size: NA; V: TRBV15; DNA: TGTGCCACCAGCACCTTATCCGGAGAGACAGGGACTTCAGTGGCCAAAAACATTCAGTACTTC; CDR3: CATSTLSGETGTSVAKNIQYF
D: NA; J: TRBJ1-4; size: NA; V: TRBV20-1; DNA: TGCAGTGCTAGAGTTCGGGCAACTAATGAAAAACTGTTTTTT; CDR3: CSARVRATNEKLFF
D: NA; J: TRBJ2-1; size: NA; V: TRBV12-3/TRBV12-4; DNA: TGTGCCAGCAGCCCTATTAGTCTCCAGGGGAGCGGGGCCCGATTTTTGTTC; CDR3: CASSPISLQGSGARFLF
D: TRBD1; J: TRBJ1-1; size: NA; V: TRBV28; DNA: TGTGCCAGCAGTCCGGGACAGGCGAACACTGAAGCTTTCTTT; CDR3: CASSPGQANTEAFF
D: NA; J: TRBJ2-5; size: NA; V: TRBV16; DNA: TGTGCCAGCAGCCAAGGAGGGACTGATGCCACACTACAGGGGGAGACCCAGTACTTC; CDR3: CASSQGGTDATLQGETQYF